This T cell receptor beta chain was observed in a study of blood T cell repertoires in COVID-19. The wider study: Nucleic acid was either cDNA or gDNA, and it came from T cells, B-cell-depleted T cells, or PBMCs.

The repertoire was sequenced with immunoSEQ multiplex PCR; TCRdb's copy has only in-frame clones and lacks some. The sample lists around 130,000 clones, approximately 83% occurring once. This clone has ten or more counts. CDR1 is KGHSH, CDR2 LQKENI, per germline. Germline trimming cut 3 bases from V and 3 bases from J; bases unmatched to any gene: 8. This CDR3 has 15 amino acids. The sequenced sample consisted of peripheral blood. The origin of this receptor is a woman aged 45-65 years who had recovered from COVID-19. This chain connects TRBV18 to TRBJ2-7, with 7 bases identical to TRBD1. The CDR3 bases are TGTGCCAGCTCACCTCCGGGACAGTCACACTACGAGCAGTACTTC. Its translation is CASSPPGQSHYEQYF.